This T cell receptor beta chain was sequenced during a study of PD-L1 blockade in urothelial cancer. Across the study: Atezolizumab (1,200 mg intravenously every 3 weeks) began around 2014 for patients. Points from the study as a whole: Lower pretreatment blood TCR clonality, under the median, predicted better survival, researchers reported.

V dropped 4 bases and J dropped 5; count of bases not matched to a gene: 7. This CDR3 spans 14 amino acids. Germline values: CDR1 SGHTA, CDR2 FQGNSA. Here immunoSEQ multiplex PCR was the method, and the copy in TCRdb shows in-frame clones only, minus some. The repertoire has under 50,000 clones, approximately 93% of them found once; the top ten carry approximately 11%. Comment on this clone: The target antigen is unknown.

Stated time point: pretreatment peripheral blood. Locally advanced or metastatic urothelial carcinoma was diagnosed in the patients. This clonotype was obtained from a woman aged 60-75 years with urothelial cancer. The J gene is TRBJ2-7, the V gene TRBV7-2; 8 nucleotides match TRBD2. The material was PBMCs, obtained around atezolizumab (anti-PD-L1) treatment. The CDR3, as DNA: TGTGCCAGCAGCTCCCCGGGGGGGCTCGACGAGCAGTACTTC. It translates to CASSSPGGLDEQYF. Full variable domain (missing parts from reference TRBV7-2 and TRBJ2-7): GAGVSQSPSNKVTEKGKDVELRCDPISGHTALYWYRQSLGQGLEFLIYFQGNSAPDKSGLPSDRFSAERTGGSVSTLTIQRTQQEDSAVYLCASSSPGGLDEQYFGPGTRLTVT.